This TCR beta chain was profiled in a study of long-term antiretroviral therapy in people with HIV. Study results and limitations: Sampling of blood ran from the mid-2000s to the late 2010s, and older ART regimens were possibly in use. Transplant donor controls retained higher diversity, though diversity increased after ART.

A remark on this clone: The antigen remains undetermined.

Samples held about 0.9-10 million cryopreserved PBMC before DNA extraction. Version v3.0 of the immunoSEQ assay was performed at survey level. Using immunoSEQ multiplex PCR, the repertoire was profiled, and TCRdb retains in-frame clones only, with some absent. The data hold several thousand clones, with roughly three quarters observed a single time. V dropped 5 bases and J dropped 5; count of bases not matched to a gene: 2. The V gene's germline CDR1 is MDHEN and CDR2 SYDVKM. This CDR3 is built from 12 residues. The receptor was isolated from a man aged 35 to 55 with HIV. The source material was unsorted PBMCs, sampled 1.1 years after starting antiretroviral therapy. This chain joins TRBV28 and TRBJ2-7, with 8 bases that match TRBD1. CDR3 sequence (DNA): TGTGCCAGCAGTGTGGACAGGGACGAGCAGTACTTC. It encodes CASSVDRDEQYF.